This T cell receptor (beta chain) was profiled in a study of vaccination effects on CD4 cells after COVID-19. Notes on the study in general: Only 1 of 255 vaccine-induced clones from healthy vaccinees cross-reacted with common cold coronaviruses. After vaccination, at late timepoints, clones induced by infection and by vaccine contracted markedly.

Per the germline V gene, CDR1 is MRHNA and CDR2 is SNTAGT. This CDR3 has 19 amino acids. V shed 2 bases, J shed 1 base, and the junction held 9 bases outside the gene matches. CD4+ T cell isolation took place after less than 13 days of culture. The method was immunoSEQ multiplex PCR; TCRdb's version includes in-frame clones alone and lacks a portion of them. This sample has about 70,000 clones, with 75% to 80% found just once. Concerning this clone itself: Antigen unknown.

The origin of this receptor is a human donor who received a COVID-19 vaccine. The source material was CD4+ T cells from PBMCs cultured without peptide, sampled before COVID-19 vaccination. V is TRBV6-4 and J is TRBJ1-6, with TRBD1 matching 9 bases. For the CDR3, the DNA is TGTGCCAGCAGTGACCCTACAGGGGGCGAAAAGTCCTATAATTCACCCCTCCACTTT. This codes for CASSDPTGGEKSYNSPLHF.